Listed here are 18 T cell receptor beta chains from one sample, sequenced in a study of PD-1 blockade in classical Hodgkin lymphoma. Time point indicated: cycle 4 day 1 (C4D1), after 6 weeks of nivolumab. Every patient had relapsed following autologous stem cell transplantation, and cohorts differed in brentuximab vedotin exposure. The table came from immunoSEQ multiplex PCR; TCRdb's copy has only in-frame clones and leaves some out. Of just under 65,000 clones listed, about 92% are singletons. Sequencing used peripheral blood mononuclear cells (PBMCs), obtained before the fourth cycle of nivolumab. The receptors originated from a human donor with classical Hodgkin lymphoma.

This clone has a single count. The genes are TRBV5-1 and TRBJ2-3; TRBD1 matches at 12 bases. The V segment lost 4 bases and the J segment 4 bases; nucleotides outside the gene matches: 16. CDR3 length: 19 residues. CDR1 SGHRS and CDR2 YFSETQ come from the germline V gene. Written as DNA, the CDR3 is TGCGCCAGCAGCCAATCCCCCTCTCGGGGACAGGGGGCGGCAGATACGCAGTATTTT. Its protein is CASSQSPSRGQGAADTQYF.

The chain recombines TRBV4-1 with TRBJ2-3; 10 bases fit TRBD2. After removal of 3 bases from V and 0 bases from J, the junction contained 6 bases not matched to a gene. CDR3 length equals 17 residues. CDR1 is MGHRA and CDR2 is YSYEKL in the germline V gene. The CDR3 DNA is TGCGCCAGCAGCCAGCCGGGACTAGCGCCTAGCACAGATACGCAGTATTTT. It encodes CASSQPGLAPSTDTQYF.

Only one count was recorded for this clone. The chain employs TRBV7-8 and TRBJ2-7, with TRBD1 matching over 11 bases. Germline CDR1 is SGHVS and CDR2 is FQNEAQ. V trimming: 1 base; J trimming: 4 bases; junction bases outside the gene matches: 9. The CDR3 loop spans 17 amino acids. The CDR3 DNA sequence: TGTGCCAGCAGCTTAGGGGAACCGGACAGGGGGCTTTACGAGCAGTACTTC. Protein: CASSLGEPDRGLYEQYF.

This clone was picked up a small number of times. The chain employs TRBV7-9 and TRBJ1-6, with D unclear. Trimming cost V 5 bases and J 7 bases, with 15 bases left between them. The CDR3 runs 15 residues. CDR1 SEHNR and CDR2 FQNEAQ come from the germline V gene (reference sequence). The CDR3 region has the DNA TGTGCCAGCAGCATCACGATGGCGGAAAATTCACCCCTCCACTTT. This gives the protein CASSITMAENSPLHF.

The chain links TRBV28 to TRBJ1-1; the D is unclear. CDR3 size: 15 residues. The germline V and J ends were trimmed by 5 bases and 0 bases, with 13 bases remaining between them. The germline V gene encodes CDR1 MDHEN and CDR2 SYDVKM. The CDR3 sequence is CASSKEEEVNTEAFF. Written as DNA, the CDR3 is TGTGCCAGCAGTAAAGAGGAGGAAGTGAACACTGAAGCTTTCTTT.

The CDR3 nucleotides are TGCGCCAGCGCCTTAGGCAGGAACACTGAAGCTTTCTTT. This gives the protein CASALGRNTEAFF. This rearrangement joins TRBV10-2 to TRBJ1-1; no firm D call. Per the germline V gene, CDR1 is WSHSY and CDR2 is SAAADI. This CDR3 is built from 13 residues. Trimming stripped 8 bases from V and 1 base from J, with 11 bases between.

This chain connects TRBV10-3 to TRBJ2-7; D is perhaps TRBD1 (6 bases). The V and J ends lost 2 bases and 5 bases respectively, with 10 bases between them. Germline assignment: CDR1 ENHRY and CDR2 SYGVKD. The CDR3 loop spans 13 amino acids. This chain's CDR3 is CAISETGFDEQYF. The CDR3 DNA is TGTGCCATCAGTGAGACAGGGTTTGACGAGCAGTACTTC.

This clone was seen only once. The chain carries TRBV6-1 and TRBJ2-5; 8 nucleotides agree with TRBD1. Germline loops: CDR1 MNHNS, CDR2 SASEGT. There are 13 residues in the CDR3. V shed 9 bases, J shed 6 bases, and the junction held 9 bases outside the gene matches. The CDR3, as DNA: TGTGCCAGTCTCGGACAGGGTAGACAGACCCAGTACTTC. Amino acids: CASLGQGRQTQYF.

The rearrangement uses TRBV4-1 and TRBJ2-1, with TRBD2 matching 13 bases. J gave up 6 bases and V 0 bases, and 2 bases lay outside the gene matches. Per the germline V gene, CDR1 is MGHRA and CDR2 is YSYEKL. CDR3 size: 16 residues. The CDR3 protein is CASSQEGLAGLNEQFF. In DNA, the CDR3 is TGCGCCAGCAGCCAAGAGGGACTAGCGGGACTCAATGAGCAGTTCTTC.

The V gene is TRBV27, the J gene TRBJ2-1, with 9 bases identical to TRBD2. Germline V gene data show CDR1 as MNHEY and CDR2 as SMNVEV (reference sequence). V lost 10 bases and J lost 1; bases outside the gene matches: 20. CDR3 length equals 19 residues. The CDR3 loop is CATGEDGASGKLSYNEQFF. CDR3 DNA: TGTGCCACAGGGGAAGACGGGGCTAGCGGGAAGTTATCCTACAATGAGCAGTTCTTC.

The chain carries TRBV2 and TRBJ2-7; 14 nucleotides align to TRBD2. The CDR3 has 15 residues. Germline CDR1 is SNHLY and CDR2 is FYNNEI. The V and J ends lost 3 bases and 6 bases, in that order; junction bases with no gene match: 4. Written as DNA, the CDR3 is TGTGCCAGCAGTGATGGGACTAGCGGGAGTTTCGAGCAGTACTTC. It is translated as CASSDGTSGSFEQYF. The full variable domain, in which reference TRBV2 and TRBJ2-7 provide the parts outside the CDR3, is EPEVTQTPSHQVTQMGQEVILRCVPISNHLYFYWYRQILGQKVEFLVSFYNNEISEKSEIFDDQFSVERPDGSNFTLKIRSTKLEDSAMYFCASSDGTSGSFEQYFGPGTRLTVT.

The CDR3 spells CASSKGVPGEAFF. The CDR3 bases are TGTGCCAGCAGCAAAGGCGTTCCGGGGGAAGCTTTCTTT. The gene calls are TRBV21-1 and TRBJ1-1. TRBV21-1 is termed a pseudogene. The CDR3 covers 13 residues.

The chain is built from TRBV7-9 and TRBJ2-7; TRBD2 matches at 8 bases. Germline V gene sequence: CDR1 SEHNR, CDR2 FQNEAQ (reference sequence). Losses at the gene ends were 4 bases for V and 5 bases for J; bases not matched to a gene: 13. The CDR3 covers 16 residues. The CDR3 reads CASSSKGGGLGNEQYF. CDR3 bases: TGTGCCAGCAGCTCCAAGGGGGGGGGACTAGGTAACGAGCAGTACTTC.

A remark on this clone: In the same sample, other DNA sequences code for this CDR3. The DNA of the CDR3 is TGTGCCAGCAGTGGGAGCGGGAATCAGCCCCAGCATTTT. The encoded protein is CASSGSGNQPQHF. The V call is TRBV2, the J call TRBJ1-5; no clear D gene. Germline V lookup: CDR1 SNHLY, CDR2 FYNNEI. The CDR3 is 13 amino acids. Trimming left V 4 bases short and J 4 bases short, with 8 bases between.

This chain links TRBV6-1 with TRBJ2-5, with D perhaps being TRBD1 or TRBD2 (5 bases each). V was shortened by 1 base and J by 4 bases, with 10 bases between the two germline ends. Germline-derived CDR1 and CDR2 are MNHNS and SASEGT. This CDR3 region has 14 residues. For the CDR3, the DNA is TGTGCCAGCAGTGAAGGGATTGGGGGAGAGACCCAGTACTTC. This translates into CASSEGIGGETQYF.

V and J are TRBV27 and TRBJ1-1, with 7 bases that match TRBD1. CDR3 length: 14 residues. Germline CDR1 MNHEY, CDR2 SMNVEV (reference sequence). J was trimmed by 3 bases and V by 4 bases; bases with no gene match: 5. DNA for the CDR3: TGTGCCAGCAGTTCGGACAGGTGGGACACTGAAGCTTTCTTT. It yields the protein CASSSDRWDTEAFF.

This sequence joins TRBV5-1 and TRBJ2-2; 9 nucleotides agree with TRBD1. The CDR3 spans 14 residues. The germline V gene encodes CDR1 SGHRS and CDR2 YFSETQ. The junction had 4 bases not matched to a gene; V was cut back by 4 bases and J by 6 bases. The CDR3 is CASSRDRVAGELFF. The CDR3 nucleotides read TGCGCCAGCAGCCGGGACAGGGTAGCCGGGGAGCTGTTTTTT.

The chain combines TRBV6-1 with TRBJ1-6; D not certain. Per the germline V gene, CDR1 is MNHNS and CDR2 is SASEGT. The CDR3 is made up of 16 amino acids. Trimming removed 2 bases from V and 9 bases from J, with 17 bases in between. In nucleotides, the CDR3 is TGTGCCAGCAGTGAATTCCAAGTATGGAAGGGTTCACCCCTCCACTTT. This gives the protein CASSEFQVWKGSPLHF.